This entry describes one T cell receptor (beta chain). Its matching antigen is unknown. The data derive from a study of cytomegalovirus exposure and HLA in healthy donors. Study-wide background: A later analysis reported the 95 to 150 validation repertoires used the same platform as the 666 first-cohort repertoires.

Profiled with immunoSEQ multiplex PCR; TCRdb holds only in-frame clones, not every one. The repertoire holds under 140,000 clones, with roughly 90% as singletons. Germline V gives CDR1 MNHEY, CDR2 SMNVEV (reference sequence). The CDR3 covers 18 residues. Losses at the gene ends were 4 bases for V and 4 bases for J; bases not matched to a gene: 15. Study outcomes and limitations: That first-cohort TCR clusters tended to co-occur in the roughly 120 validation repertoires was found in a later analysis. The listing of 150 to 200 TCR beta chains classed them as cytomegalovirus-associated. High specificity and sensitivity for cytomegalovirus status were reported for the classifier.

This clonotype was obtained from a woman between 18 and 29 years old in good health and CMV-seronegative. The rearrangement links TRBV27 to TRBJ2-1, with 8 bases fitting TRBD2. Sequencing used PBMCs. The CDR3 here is CASSSSGQAGENYNEQFF. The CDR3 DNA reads TGTGCCAGCAGTTCTTCAGGCCAAGCGGGAGAGAATTACAATGAGCAGTTCTTC.